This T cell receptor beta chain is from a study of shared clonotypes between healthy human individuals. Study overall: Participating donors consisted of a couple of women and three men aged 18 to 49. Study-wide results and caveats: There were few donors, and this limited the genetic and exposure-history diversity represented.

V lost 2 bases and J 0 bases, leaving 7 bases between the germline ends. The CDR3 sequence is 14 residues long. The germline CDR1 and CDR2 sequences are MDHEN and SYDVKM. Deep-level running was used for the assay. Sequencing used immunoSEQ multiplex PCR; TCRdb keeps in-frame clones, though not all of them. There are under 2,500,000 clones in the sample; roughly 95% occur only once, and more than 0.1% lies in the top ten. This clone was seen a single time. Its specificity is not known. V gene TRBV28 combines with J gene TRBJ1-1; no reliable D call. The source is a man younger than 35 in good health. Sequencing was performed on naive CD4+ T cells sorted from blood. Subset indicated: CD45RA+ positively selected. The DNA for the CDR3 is TGTGCCAGCAGTTTACCACCCTTGAACACTGAAGCTTTCTTT. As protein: CASSLPPLNTEAFF.